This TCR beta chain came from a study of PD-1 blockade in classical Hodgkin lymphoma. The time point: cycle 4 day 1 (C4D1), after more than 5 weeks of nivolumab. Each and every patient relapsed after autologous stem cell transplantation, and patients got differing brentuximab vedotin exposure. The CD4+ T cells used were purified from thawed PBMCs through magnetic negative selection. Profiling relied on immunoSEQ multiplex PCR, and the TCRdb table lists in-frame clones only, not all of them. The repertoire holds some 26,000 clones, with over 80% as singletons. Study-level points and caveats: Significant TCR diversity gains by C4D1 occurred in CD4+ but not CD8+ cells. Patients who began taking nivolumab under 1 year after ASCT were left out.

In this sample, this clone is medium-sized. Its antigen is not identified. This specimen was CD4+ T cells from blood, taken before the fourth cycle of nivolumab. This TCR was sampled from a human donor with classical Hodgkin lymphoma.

The CDR3 region is CASSSQDSTEAFF. CDR3 coding DNA: TGTGCCAGCAGCTCACAGGACAGCACTGAAGCTTTCTTT. The chain recombines TRBV11-3 with TRBJ1-1; weak D call: TRBD1 (6 bases). This CDR3 has 13 amino acids. Germline V CDR1 and CDR2: SGHNT, YENEEA. V lost 4 bases and J lost 4, with 10 bases in between.